This T cell receptor beta chain was sequenced during a study of OX40 agonist ivuxolimab in advanced cancers. Study summary: Partial responses occurred in three patients (one hepatocellular carcinoma, two cutaneous melanoma). The study, taken as a whole, reports: At 0.1 to 3.0 mg/kg, CD4+ and CD8+ blood T cells expanded clonally by week 6.

Points on this clone: Its antigen is not identified.

The repertoire was sequenced with immunoSEQ multiplex PCR; TCRdb's copy has only in-frame clones and lacks some. The sample comprises 70,000 or so clones, around 83% of which are singletons, and about a sixth rests with the top ten. Autoimmune disease history or systemic immunosuppression led to patient exclusion. Peripheral blood came from all dose cohorts at three timepoints. This TCR derives from an adult with an advanced solid tumor such as melanoma, head and neck, liver or kidney cancer. The sample here was CD4+ or CD8+ T cells sorted from blood, taken in a trial of the OX40 agonist ivuxolimab.

The CDR3 sequence is CASSGGGDQPQHF. In nucleotides, the CDR3 is TGTGCCAGCAGTGGAGGGGGCGATCAGCCCCAGCATTTT. The chain links TRBV6-1 to TRBJ1-5; 7 positions agree with TRBD1. The V and J ends lost 4 bases and 5 bases, in that order; junction bases with no gene match: 2. The germline gives CDR1 MNHNS, CDR2 SASEGT. The CDR3 extends over 13 amino acids.